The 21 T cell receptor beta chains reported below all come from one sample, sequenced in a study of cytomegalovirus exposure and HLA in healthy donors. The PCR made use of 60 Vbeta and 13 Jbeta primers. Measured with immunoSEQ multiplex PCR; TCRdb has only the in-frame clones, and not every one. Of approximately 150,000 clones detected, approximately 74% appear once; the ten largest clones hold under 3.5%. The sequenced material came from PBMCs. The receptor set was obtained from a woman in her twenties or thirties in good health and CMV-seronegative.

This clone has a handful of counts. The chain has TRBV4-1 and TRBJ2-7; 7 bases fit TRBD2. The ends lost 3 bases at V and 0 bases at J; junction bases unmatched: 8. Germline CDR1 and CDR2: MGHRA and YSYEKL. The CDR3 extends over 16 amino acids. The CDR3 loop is CASSQGGRKGSYEQYF. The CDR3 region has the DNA TGCGCCAGCAGCCAGGGGGGGAGGAAAGGCTCCTACGAGCAGTACTTC.

This chain's CDR3 is CSVEGGTEAFF. The CDR3 bases are TGCAGCGTTGAGGGGGGGACTGAAGCTTTCTTT. The rearrangement joins TRBV29-1 to TRBJ1-1; tentatively, D is TRBD1 (5 bases). The CDR3 spans 11 residues. Germline-derived CDR1 and CDR2 are SQVTM and ANQGSEA. V was clipped by 3 bases and J by 5 bases, with 7 bases between them. The entire variable domain, with the rest obtained from reference TRBV29-1 and TRBJ1-1, is as follows: SAVISQKPSRDICQRGTSLTIQCQVDSQVTMMFWYRQQPGQSLTLIATANQGSEATYESGFVIDKFPISRPNLTFSTLTVSNMSPEDSSIYLCSVEGGTEAFFGQGTRLTVV.

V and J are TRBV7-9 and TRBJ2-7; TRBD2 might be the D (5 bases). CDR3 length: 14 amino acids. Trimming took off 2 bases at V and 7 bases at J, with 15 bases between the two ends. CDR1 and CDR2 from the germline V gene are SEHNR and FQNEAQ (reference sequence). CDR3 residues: CASSLTPGLGEQYF. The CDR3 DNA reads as TGTGCCAGCAGCTTAACTCCGGGGTTGGGGGAGCAGTACTTC.

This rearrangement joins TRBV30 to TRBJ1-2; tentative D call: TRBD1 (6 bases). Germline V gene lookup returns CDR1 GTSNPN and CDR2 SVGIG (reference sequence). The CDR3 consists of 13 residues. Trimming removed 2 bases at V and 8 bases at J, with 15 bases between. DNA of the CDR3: TGTGCCTGGAGTATAGCGAACCAGGGGGGCTACACCTTC. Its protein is CAWSIANQGGYTF.

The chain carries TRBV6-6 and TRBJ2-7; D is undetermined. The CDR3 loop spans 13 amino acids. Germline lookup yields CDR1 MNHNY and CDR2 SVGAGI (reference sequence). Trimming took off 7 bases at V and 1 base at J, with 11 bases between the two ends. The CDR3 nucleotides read TGTGCCAGCAATCAGGCAGGATCCTACGAGCAGTACTTC. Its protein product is CASNQAGSYEQYF.

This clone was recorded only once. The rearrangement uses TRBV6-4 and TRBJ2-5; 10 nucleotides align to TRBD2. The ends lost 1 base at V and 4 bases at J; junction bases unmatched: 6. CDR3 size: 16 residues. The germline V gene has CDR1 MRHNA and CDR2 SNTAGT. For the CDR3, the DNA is TGTGCCAGCAGTGACTACAGCGGGGGGGCTCGAGAGACCCAGTACTTC. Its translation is CASSDYSGGARETQYF.

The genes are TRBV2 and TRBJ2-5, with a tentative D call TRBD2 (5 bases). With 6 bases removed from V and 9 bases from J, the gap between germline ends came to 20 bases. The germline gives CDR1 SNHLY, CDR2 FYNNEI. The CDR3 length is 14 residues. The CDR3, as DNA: TGTGCCAGCAGCGAAACCGGACTTCCGAGGGCCCAGTACTTC. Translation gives CASSETGLPRAQYF.

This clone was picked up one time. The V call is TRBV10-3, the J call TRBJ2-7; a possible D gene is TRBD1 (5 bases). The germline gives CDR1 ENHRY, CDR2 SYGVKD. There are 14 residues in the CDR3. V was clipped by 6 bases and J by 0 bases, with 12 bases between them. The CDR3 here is CAIRPYRSSYEQYF. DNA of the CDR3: TGTGCCATCAGGCCCTACAGGAGCTCCTACGAGCAGTACTTC.

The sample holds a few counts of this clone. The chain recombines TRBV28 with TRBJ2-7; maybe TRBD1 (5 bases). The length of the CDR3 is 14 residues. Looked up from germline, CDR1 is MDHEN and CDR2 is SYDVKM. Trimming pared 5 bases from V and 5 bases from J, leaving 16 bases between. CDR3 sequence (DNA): TGTGCCAGCAGTCAGATACAGGTAGAGGACGAGCAGTACTTC. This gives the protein CASSQIQVEDEQYF.

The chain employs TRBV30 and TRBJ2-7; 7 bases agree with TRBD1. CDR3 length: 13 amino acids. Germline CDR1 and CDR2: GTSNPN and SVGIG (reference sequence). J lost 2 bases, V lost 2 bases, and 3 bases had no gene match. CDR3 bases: TGTGCCTGGAGTTTGGACAGGACCTACGAGCAGTACTTC. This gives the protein CAWSLDRTYEQYF.

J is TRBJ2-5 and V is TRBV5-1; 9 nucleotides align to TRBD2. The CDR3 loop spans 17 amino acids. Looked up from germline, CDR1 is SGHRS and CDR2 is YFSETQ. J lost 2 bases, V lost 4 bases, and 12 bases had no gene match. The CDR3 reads CASSRGGGAVGQETQYF. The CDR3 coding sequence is TGCGCCAGCAGCAGGGGCGGGGGGGCCGTGGGTCAAGAGACCCAGTACTTC.

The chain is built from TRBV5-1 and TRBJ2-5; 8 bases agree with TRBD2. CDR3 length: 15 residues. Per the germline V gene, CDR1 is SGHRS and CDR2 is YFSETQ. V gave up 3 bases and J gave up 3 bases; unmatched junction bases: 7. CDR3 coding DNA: TGCGCCAGCAGCTCCGCCCCGGGGGGGGAAGAGACCCAGTACTTC. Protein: CASSSAPGGEETQYF.

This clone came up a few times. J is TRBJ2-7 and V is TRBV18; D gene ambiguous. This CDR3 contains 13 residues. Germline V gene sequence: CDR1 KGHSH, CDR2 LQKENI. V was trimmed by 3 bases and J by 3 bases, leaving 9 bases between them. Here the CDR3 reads CASSPLDSYEQYF. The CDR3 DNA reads TGTGCCAGCTCACCCCTCGATAGCTACGAGCAGTACTTC.

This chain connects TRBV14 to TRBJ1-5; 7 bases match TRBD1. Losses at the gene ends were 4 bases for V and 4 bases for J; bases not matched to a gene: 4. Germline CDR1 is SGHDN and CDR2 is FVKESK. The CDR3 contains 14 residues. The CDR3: CASSPTGTNQPQHF. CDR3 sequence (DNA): TGTGCCAGCAGCCCGACAGGGACAAATCAGCCCCAGCATTTT.

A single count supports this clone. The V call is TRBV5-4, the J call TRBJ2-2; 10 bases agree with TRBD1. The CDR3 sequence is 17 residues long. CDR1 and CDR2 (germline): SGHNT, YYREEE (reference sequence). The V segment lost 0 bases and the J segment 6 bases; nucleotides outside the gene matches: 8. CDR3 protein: CASSLEGTGDVPGELFF. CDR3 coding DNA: TGTGCCAGCAGCTTGGAGGGGACAGGGGATGTCCCCGGGGAGCTGTTTTTT.

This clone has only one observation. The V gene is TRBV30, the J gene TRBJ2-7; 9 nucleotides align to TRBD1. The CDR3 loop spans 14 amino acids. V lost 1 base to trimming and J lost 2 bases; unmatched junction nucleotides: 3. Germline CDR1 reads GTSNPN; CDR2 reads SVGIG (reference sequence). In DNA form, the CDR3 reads TGTGCCTGGAGTGCGGGGACAGGGCCCTACGAGCAGTACTTC. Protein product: CAWSAGTGPYEQYF.

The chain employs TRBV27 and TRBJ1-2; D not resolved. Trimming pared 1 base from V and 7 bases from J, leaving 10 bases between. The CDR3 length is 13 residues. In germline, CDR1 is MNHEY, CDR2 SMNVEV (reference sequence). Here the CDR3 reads CASSLLAGSGYTF. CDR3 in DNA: TGTGCCAGCAGTTTATTGGCAGGTAGTGGCTACACCTTC.

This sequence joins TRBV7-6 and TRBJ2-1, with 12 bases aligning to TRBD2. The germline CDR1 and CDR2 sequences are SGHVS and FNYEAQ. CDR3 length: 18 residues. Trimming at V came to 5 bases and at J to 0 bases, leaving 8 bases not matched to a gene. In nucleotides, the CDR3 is TGTGCCAGCAGCCGTGGACTAGCGGGGACAAGCTCCTACAATGAGCAGTTCTTC. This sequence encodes CASSRGLAGTSSYNEQFF.

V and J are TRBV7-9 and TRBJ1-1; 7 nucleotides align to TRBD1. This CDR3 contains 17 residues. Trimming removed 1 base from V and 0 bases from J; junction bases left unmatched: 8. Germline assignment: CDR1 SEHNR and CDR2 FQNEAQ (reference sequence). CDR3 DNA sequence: TGTGCCAGCAGCTTAGGGACAGGAAGTCTAATGAACACTGAAGCTTTCTTT. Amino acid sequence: CASSLGTGSLMNTEAFF.

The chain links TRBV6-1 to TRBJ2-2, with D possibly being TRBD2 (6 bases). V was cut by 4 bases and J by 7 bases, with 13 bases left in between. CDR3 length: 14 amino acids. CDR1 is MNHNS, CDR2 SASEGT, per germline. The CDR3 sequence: CASSASDGSGELFF. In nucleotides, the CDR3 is TGTGCCAGCAGTGCGTCGGACGGGAGCGGGGAGCTGTTTTTT.

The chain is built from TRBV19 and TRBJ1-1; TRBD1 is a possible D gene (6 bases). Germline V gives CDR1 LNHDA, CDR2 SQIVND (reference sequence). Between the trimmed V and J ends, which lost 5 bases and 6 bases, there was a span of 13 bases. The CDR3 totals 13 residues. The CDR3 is CASSANRVPEAFF. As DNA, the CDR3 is TGTGCCAGTAGTGCCAACAGGGTCCCTGAAGCTTTCTTT.